Presented here are 25 T cell receptor beta chains from one specimen sequenced in a study of T cell responses to AZD1222 COVID-19 vaccine. Sequencing was performed with immunoSEQ multiplex PCR; in TCRdb, only in-frame clones are kept and a portion is missing. This table has hundreds of thousands of clones, around 93% appearing once. The specimen comprised peripheral blood, sampled on day 0 of MenACWY control vaccination. These receptors were collected from an adult in good health.

The CDR3 loop is CASSLSADRSLSPLHF. The CDR3 DNA follows: TGTGCCAGCAGTTTATCGGCGGACAGGTCCCTTTCACCCCTCCACTTT. The genes are TRBV27 and TRBJ1-6; 7 bases line up with TRBD1. CDR3 length equals 16 residues. With V trimmed by 0 bases and J by 9 bases, 8 bases remained unmatched. Germline V gene lookup returns CDR1 MNHEY and CDR2 SMNVEV (reference sequence).

V and J are TRBV3-1 (or the pseudogene TRBV3-2) and TRBJ1-6, with unresolved D. V was trimmed by 6 bases and J by 0 bases, leaving 9 bases between them. This CDR3 comprises 15 residues. CDR1 is LGHDT, CDR2 YNNKEL, per germline (reference sequence). CDR3 DNA: TGTGCCAGCAGTGACCGGAGCTCCTATAATTCACCCCTCCACTTT. This translates into CASSDRSSYNSPLHF.

The J gene is TRBJ1-6, the V gene TRBV15; TRBD1 aligns across 7 bases. The CDR3 runs 15 residues. With 2 bases clipped from V and 7 bases from J, the junction kept 5 bases outside the gene matches. The V gene's germline CDR1 is LNHNV and CDR2 YYDKDF (reference sequence). CDR3 in amino acids: CATSRLGQPNSPLHF. DNA for the CDR3: TGTGCCACCAGCAGACTGGGACAGCCAAATTCACCCCTCCACTTT.

The chain joins TRBV6-5 to TRBJ1-2; D is perhaps TRBD1 (6 bases). CDR1 and CDR2 from the germline V gene are MNHEY and SVGAGI. Trimming cost V 4 bases and J 2 bases, with 8 bases left between them. CDR3 length: 13 residues. The CDR3 reads CASSFTGNYGYTF. For the CDR3, the DNA is TGTGCCAGCAGTTTTACAGGGAACTATGGCTACACCTTC.

V gene TRBV6-5 combines with J gene TRBJ1-2, with D perhaps TRBD1 (6 bases). The germline V gene encodes CDR1 MNHEY and CDR2 SVGAGI. Trimming took 2 bases from V and 4 from J, leaving 14 bases between them. The CDR3 spans 15 residues. The CDR3 spells CASSYPSGGGYGYTF. CDR3 coding DNA: TGTGCCAGCAGTTACCCCTCTGGAGGGGGCTATGGCTACACCTTC.

The chain couples TRBV7-6 to TRBJ1-6; 8 bases match TRBD1. There are 15 residues in the CDR3. Germline V gives CDR1 SGHVS, CDR2 FNYEAQ. After removal of 5 bases from V and 8 bases from J, the junction contained 8 bases not matched to a gene. CDR3 coding DNA: TGTGCCAGCAGCGTTAACAGGGGGAGGGATTCACCCCTCCACTTT. Translating gives CASSVNRGRDSPLHF.

The J gene is TRBJ2-7, the V gene TRBV6-5, with 13 bases aligning to TRBD2. V lost 6 bases to trimming and J lost 2 bases; unmatched junction nucleotides: 4. The CDR3 is 15 amino acids. CDR1 is MNHEY and CDR2 is SVGAGI in the germline V gene. The CDR3 reads CASRKTSGGTYEQYF. As DNA, the CDR3 is TGTGCCAGCAGAAAGACTAGCGGGGGGACCTACGAGCAGTACTTC.

The V and J genes are TRBV6-5 and TRBJ1-2; 7 bases match TRBD1. The J segment lost 7 bases and the V segment lost 6 bases, leaving 11 bases of the junction unmatched. There are 14 residues in the CDR3. CDR1 is MNHEY and CDR2 is SVGAGI in the germline V gene. As DNA, the CDR3 is TGTGCCAGCAGCTTCGGAGGCCGGGACAGTGGCTACACCTTC. It codes for CASSFGGRDSGYTF.

The rearrangement links TRBV4-1 to TRBJ2-5; D may be TRBD2 (5 bases). The germline CDR1 and CDR2 sequences are MGHRA and YSYEKL. Trimming cost V 0 bases and J 2 bases, with 10 bases left between them. The length of the CDR3 is 15 residues. For the CDR3, the DNA is TGCGCCAGCAGCCAAGATTATGGACTTCAAGAGACCCAGTACTTC. Residues: CASSQDYGLQETQYF.

V usage is TRBV3-1 (or the pseudogene TRBV3-2) and J usage is TRBJ1-3; no firm D call. The germline V gene has CDR1 LGHDT and CDR2 YNNKEL (reference sequence). This CDR3 comprises 15 residues. The V gene lost 1 base and the J gene lost 0 bases, with 7 bases spanning the gap. CDR3 amino acids: CASSQVVVSGNTIYF. The CDR3 bases are TGTGCCAGCAGCCAAGTTGTGGTCTCTGGAAACACCATATATTTT.

The chain recombines TRBV6-1 with TRBJ2-3; either TRBD1 or TRBD2 may fit D (7 bases each). CDR1 MNHNS and CDR2 SASEGT come from the germline V gene. The V and J ends lost 3 bases and 0 bases respectively, with 13 bases between them. There are 16 residues in the CDR3. In nucleotides, the CDR3 is TGTGCCAGCAGTGACAGGGGGGGATTTAGCACAGATACGCAGTATTTT. This sequence encodes CASSDRGGFSTDTQYF.

The J gene is TRBJ1-4, the V gene TRBV15; 8 nucleotides line up with TRBD1. The CDR3 has 16 residues. Germline CDR1 is LNHNV and CDR2 is YYDKDF (reference sequence). The V gene end was trimmed by 1 base and the J gene end by 7 bases; junction bases not matched to a gene: 8. The CDR3 reads CATSRGGTGGIEKLFF. The CDR3 nucleotides read TGTGCCACCAGCAGAGGTGGAACAGGGGGGATTGAAAAACTGTTTTTT.

This chain links TRBV19 with TRBJ2-7; 9 bases are a match to TRBD2. Unmatched junction bases numbered 7, after V lost 5 bases and J lost 2 bases. The CDR3 is 15 amino acids. Germline V gene sequence: CDR1 LNHDA, CDR2 SQIVND (reference sequence). CDR3 in amino acids: CASSERGGAPYEQYF. The DNA for the CDR3 is TGTGCCAGTAGTGAACGCGGGGGGGCCCCCTACGAGCAGTACTTC.

The V and J genes are TRBV10-2 and TRBJ2-1, with 7 bases fitting TRBD1. The J segment lost 0 bases and the V segment lost 9 bases, leaving 5 bases of the junction unmatched. The length of the CDR3 is 14 residues. The V gene's germline CDR1 is WSHSY and CDR2 SAAADI. CDR3 sequence (DNA): TGCGCCAGTACCCGGGACAGCTCCTACAATGAGCAGTTCTTC. This gives the protein CASTRDSSYNEQFF.

A single count supports this clone. The gene calls are TRBV6-6 and TRBJ1-2; TRBD1 matches at 7 bases. V gave up 11 bases and J gave up 4 bases; unmatched junction bases: 10. Germline V lookup: CDR1 MNHNY, CDR2 SVGAGI (reference sequence). This CDR3 region has 13 residues. The CDR3 nucleotides are TGTGCCGTAGGGGGACAGCTTACCTATGGCTACACCTTC. This sequence encodes CAVGGQLTYGYTF.

The V and J genes are TRBV3-1 (or the pseudogene TRBV3-2) and TRBJ2-4; tentatively, D is TRBD2 (5 bases). Germline CDR1 LGHDT, CDR2 YNNKEL (reference sequence). This CDR3 spans 17 amino acids. V gave up 3 bases and J gave up 0 bases, with 15 bases separating them. The CDR3 spells CASSQLRGARAKNIQYF. The CDR3, as DNA: TGTGCCAGCAGCCAGCTCCGGGGAGCGAGAGCCAAAAACATTCAGTACTTC.

The gene calls are TRBV7-2 and TRBJ2-7; a possible D gene is TRBD1 (5 bases). Trimming took 6 bases from V and 2 from J, leaving 20 bases between them. Germline V gene sequence: CDR1 SGHTA, CDR2 FQGNSA. The CDR3 extends over 16 amino acids. CDR3: CASRPTDQGFAYEQYF. The CDR3 DNA follows: TGTGCCAGCAGACCAACAGATCAGGGATTTGCCTACGAGCAGTACTTC.

The gene calls are TRBV5-1 and TRBJ1-4; a possible D gene is TRBD1 (6 bases). Between the trimmed V and J ends, which lost 4 bases and 0 bases, there was a span of 10 bases. This CDR3 has 15 amino acids. Germline CDR1 SGHRS, CDR2 YFSETQ. Here the CDR3 reads CASSPQGATNEKLFF. The CDR3, as DNA: TGCGCCAGCAGCCCACAGGGTGCAACTAATGAAAAACTGTTTTTT.

This rearrangement joins TRBV6-4 to TRBJ1-5; unclear D gene. Deletions cut 5 bases from V and 6 bases from J, with 11 bases between. CDR1 is MRHNA, CDR2 SNTAGT, per germline. The CDR3 sequence is 13 residues long. The CDR3, as DNA: TGTGCCAGCAGTCCTGGTGGTCCTCAGCCCCAGCATTTT. This codes for CASSPGGPQPQHF.

The V and J genes are TRBV23-1 and TRBJ1-1, with D unresolved. TRBV23-1 is identified as an open reading frame with a role that is uncertain. V lost 0 bases and J 0 bases, leaving 8 bases between the germline ends. The CDR3 is 15 residues long. The CDR3 is CASSQSCQLNTEAFF. In DNA, the CDR3 is TGCGCCAGCAGTCAATCGTGCCAGCTGAACACTGAAGCTTTCTTT.

The chain couples TRBV11-3 to TRBJ1-1; D is possibly TRBD1 (6 bases). Germline CDR1 reads SGHNT; CDR2 reads YENEEA. V shed 5 bases and J shed 4 bases, with 14 bases lying between them. The length of the CDR3 is 14 residues. This chain's CDR3 is CASSLAGVGTEAFF. CDR3 in DNA: TGTGCCAGCAGCCTCGCAGGGGTGGGCACTGAAGCTTTCTTT.

J is TRBJ2-2 and V is TRBV5-5; D remains unclear. CDR3 size: 13 residues. Germline V CDR1 and CDR2: SGHKS, YYEKEE (reference sequence). V gave up 0 bases and J gave up 6 bases, with 6 bases separating them. The CDR3 DNA follows: TGTGCCAGCAGCTTGGTCCAGGCCGGGGAGCTGTTTTTT. This translates into CASSLVQAGELFF.

The rearrangement joins TRBV5-1 to TRBJ1-1; a possible D gene is TRBD1 (5 bases). Germline loops: CDR1 SGHRS, CDR2 YFSETQ. V was shortened by 4 bases and J by 1 base, with 11 bases between the two germline ends. CDR3 size: 14 residues. CDR3 DNA sequence: TGCGCCAGCAGCCAGCCTGGGGGGAACACTGAAGCTTTCTTT. This gives the protein CASSQPGGNTEAFF.

This chain joins TRBV7-6 and TRBJ1-6; D not certain. V gave up 1 base and J gave up 7 bases, with 14 bases separating them. Per the germline V gene, CDR1 is SGHVS and CDR2 is FNYEAQ. CDR3 length: 16 residues. This CDR3 reads CASSLGPDSPNSPLHF. Here the CDR3 DNA reads TGTGCCAGCAGCTTAGGTCCGGATTCCCCGAATTCACCCCTCCACTTT.

V usage is TRBV6-5 and J usage is TRBJ1-1; TRBD1 matches 7 bases. CDR1 and CDR2 from the germline V gene are MNHEY and SVGAGI. J was trimmed by 1 base and V by 6 bases; bases with no gene match: 8. The CDR3 contains 15 residues. The DNA for the CDR3 is TGTGCCAGCAGCAAACAGGGGCGAGGGAACACTGAAGCTTTCTTT. Encoded protein: CASSKQGRGNTEAFF.